This T cell receptor beta chain was captured by sequencing in a study of quantifying T cell responses using KT2 cells. Background on the study: TCR alpha and beta constant-region primers primed reverse transcription of RNA. Points from the study as a whole: KT2 sequences were detected down to about one KT2 cell per 100,000 PBMC.

An oligo carrying a UMI was ligated to the cDNA 3' end. First-round PCR used four to five cycles and beta primers RC1.1 and RC1.2 covering TRBC1 and TRBC2. Separate processing of TCR alpha and beta chains began at the second PCR. Via MiXCR, TCRdb re-called the UMI-ligation and nested PCR reads, giving one row per CDR3 protein. The table lists 25,000 to 35,000 distinct CDR3 sequences, about 9.4% of them singletons. Regarding this clonotype: Its matching antigen is unknown.

The sample is PBMC spiked with counted cells of clone KT2. The sequencing sample was made of PBMCs spiked with cells of the T cell clone KT2. This TCR was sampled from a human donor.

The CDR3 is CASSEGEAETGELFF. The CDR3 nucleotides read TGCGCCAGCAGTGAAGGGGAAGCAGAGACCGGGGAGCTGTTTTTT. This sequence joins TRBV10-1 and TRBJ2-2; maybe TRBD1 (5 bases). Germline V gene lookup returns CDR1 WNHNN and CDR2 SYGVQD (reference sequence). This CDR3 is 15 amino acids long. V lost 3 bases, J lost 5 bases, and 13 bases lay in between.